This entry lists 2 T cell receptor beta chains sequenced from one sample in a study of cytomegalovirus exposure and HLA in healthy donors. PCR amplification relied on 60 Vbeta primers (plus 13 Jbeta primers). Measured with immunoSEQ multiplex PCR; TCRdb has only the in-frame clones, and not every one. The sample shows some 100,000 clones, roughly 77% of them seen only once. Specimen: PBMCs. The receptors were sampled from a woman between 45 and 65 years old in good health and CMV-seropositive.

This clone has a handful of counts. V gene TRBV10-3 combines with J gene TRBJ2-7; 9 nucleotides align to TRBD2. Germline V gene lookup returns CDR1 ENHRY and CDR2 SYGVKD. The CDR3 loop spans 18 amino acids. V shed 3 bases and J 2 bases; nucleotides not matched to a gene: 14. This CDR3 is CAISDSPQRLAGTYEQYF. The DNA of the CDR3 is TGTGCCATCAGTGATTCACCCCAGAGGCTAGCGGGGACCTACGAGCAGTACTTC.

The chain combines TRBV5-1 with TRBJ2-1, with 8 bases aligning to TRBD2. With 3 bases clipped from V and 7 bases from J, the junction kept 9 bases outside the gene matches. Germline lookup yields CDR1 SGHRS and CDR2 YFSETQ. This CDR3 has 15 residues. Written as DNA, the CDR3 is TGCGCCAGCAGCTCGCGCGGGGGGCCAAGGAATGAGCAGTTCTTC. The encoded protein is CASSSRGGPRNEQFF.